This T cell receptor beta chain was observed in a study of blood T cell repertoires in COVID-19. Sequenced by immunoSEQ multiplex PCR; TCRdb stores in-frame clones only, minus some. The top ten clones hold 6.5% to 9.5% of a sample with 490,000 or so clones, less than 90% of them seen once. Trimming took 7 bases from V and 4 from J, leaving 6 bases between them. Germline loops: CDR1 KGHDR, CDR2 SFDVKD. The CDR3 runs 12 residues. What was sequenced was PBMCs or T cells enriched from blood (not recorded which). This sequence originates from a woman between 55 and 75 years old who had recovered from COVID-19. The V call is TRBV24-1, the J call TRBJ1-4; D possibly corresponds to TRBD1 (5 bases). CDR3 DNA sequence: TGTGCCACCAGCGGGGGTAATGAAAAACTGTTTTTT. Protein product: CATSGGNEKLFF.